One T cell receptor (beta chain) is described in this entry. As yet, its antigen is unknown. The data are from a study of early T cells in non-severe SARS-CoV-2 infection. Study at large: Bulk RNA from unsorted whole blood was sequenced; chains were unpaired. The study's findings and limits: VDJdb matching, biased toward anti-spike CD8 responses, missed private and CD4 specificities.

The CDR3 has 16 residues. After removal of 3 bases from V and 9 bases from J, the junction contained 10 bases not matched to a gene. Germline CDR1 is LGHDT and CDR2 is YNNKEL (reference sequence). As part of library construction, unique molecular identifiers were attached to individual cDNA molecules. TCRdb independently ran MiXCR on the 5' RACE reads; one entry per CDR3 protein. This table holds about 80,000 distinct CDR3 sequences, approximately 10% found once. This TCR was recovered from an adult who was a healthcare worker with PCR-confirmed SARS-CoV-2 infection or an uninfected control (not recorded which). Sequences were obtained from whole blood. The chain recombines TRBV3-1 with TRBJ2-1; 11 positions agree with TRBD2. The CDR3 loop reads CASSHGYSGGASEQFF. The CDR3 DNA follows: TGTGCCAGCAGCCACGGGTATAGCGGGGGGGCAAGTGAGCAGTTCTTC.